Described below is a single T cell receptor (beta chain) sequence and its context. Antigen specificity is unknown. The data stem from a study of Ad26.COV2.S vaccination and SARS-CoV-2 variants. Study at large: Donor participated within the Ad26.COV2.S arm of the COV1001 trial.

The assay was immunoSEQ multiplex PCR, and TCRdb's table has in-frame clones only and misses some. This table holds around 450,000 clones, roughly nine tenths found once. Study conclusions and caveats: An underestimation of total T cell responses may have resulted from the TCR breadth and depth analyses.

The treatment was: roughly 20 received Ad26.COV2.S at low or high dose, single or two shots; 5 received placebo; per-sample allocation not given. Vaccine and placebo recipients were sampled on day 63 after the first injection. An Ad26 vector was used to express Wuhan-strain SARS-CoV-2 spike as the vaccine. The CDR3 loop spans 14 amino acids. The V gene's germline CDR1 is SEHNR and CDR2 FQNEAQ (reference sequence). With 2 bases removed from V and 7 bases from J, the gap between germline ends came to 12 bases. The sequence came from a person between 18 and 65 years old who received the Ad26.COV2.S COVID-19 vaccine or a placebo. Sequencing was performed on peripheral blood, taken in a trial of Ad26.COV2.S vaccine versus placebo. The J gene is TRBJ2-1, the V gene TRBV7-9, with no clear D. DNA of the CDR3: TGTGCCAGCAGCTTAATAGGTGGTAAGAATGAGCAGTTCTTC. It codes for CASSLIGGKNEQFF.